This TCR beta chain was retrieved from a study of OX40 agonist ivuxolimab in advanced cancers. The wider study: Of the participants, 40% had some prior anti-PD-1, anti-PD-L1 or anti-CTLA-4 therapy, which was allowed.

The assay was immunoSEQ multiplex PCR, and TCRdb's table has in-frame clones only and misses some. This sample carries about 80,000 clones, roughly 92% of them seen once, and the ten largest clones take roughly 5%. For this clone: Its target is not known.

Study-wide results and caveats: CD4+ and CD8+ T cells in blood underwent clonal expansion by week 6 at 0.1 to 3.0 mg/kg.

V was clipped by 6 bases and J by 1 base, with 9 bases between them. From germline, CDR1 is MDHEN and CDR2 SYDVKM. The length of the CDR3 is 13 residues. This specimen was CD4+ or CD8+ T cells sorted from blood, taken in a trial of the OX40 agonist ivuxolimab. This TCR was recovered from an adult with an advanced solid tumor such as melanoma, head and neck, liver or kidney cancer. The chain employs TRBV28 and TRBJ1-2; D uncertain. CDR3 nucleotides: TGTGCCAGCAGCTCGAGTGGTAACTATGGCTACACCTTC. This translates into CASSSSGNYGYTF.